A single sample is the source of the 9 T cell receptor beta chains below, sequenced in a study of T cell responses to AZD1222 COVID-19 vaccine. Method: immunoSEQ multiplex PCR; TCRdb's copy keeps in-frame clones and lacks some. The profile shows some 140,000 clones, about 87% of them singletons. The material was peripheral blood, obtained on day 0 of AZD1222 vaccination. The receptors were sampled from an adult in good health.

V is TRBV6-2 or TRBV6-3 and J is TRBJ2-7, with no clear D. The V and J ends lost 5 bases and 0 bases respectively, with 5 bases between them. The CDR3 sequence is 12 residues long. Germline values: CDR1 MNHEY, CDR2 SVGEGT. This CDR3 reads CASSPSSYEQYF. Written as DNA, the CDR3 is TGTGCCAGCAGTCCCTCCTCCTACGAGCAGTACTTC.

The chain links TRBV11-2 to TRBJ2-1; D call uncertain. CDR3 size: 13 residues. Germline V CDR1 and CDR2: SGHAT, FQNNGV. Trimming removed 6 bases from V and 0 bases from J, with 6 bases in between. This CDR3 is CASRDSSYNEQFF. For the CDR3, the DNA is TGTGCCAGCAGGGATAGCTCCTACAATGAGCAGTTCTTC.

V and J are TRBV19 and TRBJ2-1; no firm D call. V lost 7 bases and J lost 0, with 13 bases in between. Germline loops: CDR1 LNHDA, CDR2 SQIVND (reference sequence). This CDR3 region has 15 residues. The CDR3 protein is CASNKGRSSYNEQFF. CDR3 nucleotides: TGTGCCAGTAATAAAGGACGGAGCTCCTACAATGAGCAGTTCTTC.

CDR3 in DNA: TGTGCCAGCAGTCCCCAACGACAGGGCGAAGCTTTCTTT. This encodes CASSPQRQGEAFF. The genes are TRBV12-3 or TRBV12-4 and TRBJ1-1, with 7 bases matching TRBD1. There are 13 residues in the CDR3. The V and J ends lost 5 bases and 8 bases, in that order; junction bases with no gene match: 8.

This chain joins TRBV12-5 and TRBJ1-2; the match to TRBD1 covers 8 bases. CDR3 size: 14 residues. Germline-derived CDR1 and CDR2 are LGHNT and FRNRAP. V was pared by 5 bases and J by 5 bases, with 7 bases of the junction left unmatched. CDR3 protein: CASGPLTGEYGYTF. DNA of the CDR3: TGTGCTAGTGGTCCACTGACAGGGGAATATGGCTACACCTTC. Full variable domain (remainder filled in from reference TRBV12-5 and TRBJ1-2): DARVTQTPRHKVTEMGQEVTMRCQPILGHNTVFWYRQTMMQGLELLAYFRNRAPLDDSGMPKDRFSAEMPDATLATLKIQPSEPRDSAVYFCASGPLTGEYGYTFGSGTRLTVV.

The J gene is TRBJ1-3, the V gene TRBV4-3, with D hard to call. The V end lost 4 bases, the J end lost 2 bases, and 6 bases lay between the germline ends. The V gene's germline CDR1 is LGHNA and CDR2 YSLEER. This CDR3 is built from 13 residues. CDR3 amino acids: CASSPHTGNTIYF. The CDR3 coding sequence is TGCGCCAGCAGCCCCCACACTGGAAACACCATATATTTT.

The gene calls are TRBV25-1 and TRBJ2-5; D ambiguous. CDR1 and CDR2 from the germline V gene are MGHDK and SYGVNS. CDR3 length equals 14 residues. Trimming removed 5 bases at V and 5 bases at J, with 15 bases between. In nucleotides, the CDR3 is TGTGCCAGCAGTAACACACGACCAAGGGAGACCCAGTACTTC. It yields the protein CASSNTRPRETQYF.

V and J are TRBV7-9 and TRBJ2-7, with 7 positions matching TRBD2. CDR1 is SEHNR, CDR2 FQNEAQ, per germline (reference sequence). The length of the CDR3 is 15 residues. J gave up 3 bases and V 5 bases, and 10 bases lay outside the gene matches. The CDR3 protein is CASSSGLERFYEQYF. CDR3 in DNA: TGTGCCAGCAGCAGTGGACTAGAGCGATTCTACGAGCAGTACTTC.

The chain employs TRBV12-3 or TRBV12-4 and TRBJ2-7; possibly TRBD1 for D (5 bases). The CDR3 spans 13 residues. Trimming left V 4 bases short and J 4 bases short, with 11 bases between. CDR3 nucleotide sequence: TGTGCCAGCAGTTGGGGCCTTGCGTACGAGCAGTACTTC. This encodes CASSWGLAYEQYF.